This TCR beta chain was profiled in a study of CD4 T cells in relation to SARS-CoV-2 and coronaviruses. The overall study: After roughly ten days of antigen culture, PBMC TCR beta CDR3s were sequenced.

The unexposed donors gave CD4+ T cells in 2011-2018, prior to COVID-19. After about 10 days of culture, CD4+ T cells were isolated. Cultures received half-medium IL-2 refreshes on days 3 and 7. This CDR3 is 16 amino acids long. V gave up 2 bases and J gave up 5 bases; unmatched junction bases: 9. Looked up from germline, CDR1 is SGHRS and CDR2 is YFSETQ. Method: immunoSEQ multiplex PCR; TCRdb's copy keeps in-frame clones and lacks some. The sample includes 20,000 to 25,000 clones, around 68% of them seen just once. As for this clone: Antigen unknown.

This chain links TRBV5-1 with TRBJ2-2; 7 bases match TRBD2. The clonotype was recovered from a human donor in good health. Sequencing was carried out using CD4+ T cells from PBMCs, cultured in vitro. This chain's CDR3 is CASSFGGRAITGELFF. The CDR3, as DNA: TGCGCCAGCAGCTTTGGAGGGAGGGCCATAACCGGGGAGCTGTTTTTT.